This passage covers 7 T cell receptor beta chains from one sample sequenced in a study of blood T cell repertoires in COVID-19. The method was immunoSEQ multiplex PCR; TCRdb's version includes in-frame clones alone and lacks a portion of them. The sample has fewer than 200,000 clones; 70% to 80% are singletons. Sequenced sample: peripheral blood. Source of these receptors: a woman aged 60-70 years with COVID-19, enrolled during active disease.

The rearrangement joins TRBV6-5 to TRBJ1-3; possibly TRBD1 for D (5 bases). Germline loops: CDR1 MNHEY, CDR2 SVGAGI. V was shortened by 0 bases and J by 6 bases, with 12 bases between the two germline ends. There are 15 residues in the CDR3. The CDR3 DNA sequence: TGTGCCAGCAGTTACTCCCAGGGTGCAGAAAACACCATATATTTT. Its protein product is CASSYSQGAENTIYF.

This clone was seen a handful of times. The chain is built from TRBV4-2 and TRBJ2-3; perhaps TRBD2 as D (5 bases). The CDR3 has 14 amino acids. Trimming took 9 bases from V and 1 from J, leaving 14 bases between them. CDR1 is LGHNA, CDR2 YNFKEQ, per germline. CDR3 coding DNA: TGTGCCAGTACGTGGGTGGGAGGCACAGATACGCAGTATTTT. Amino acids: CASTWVGGTDTQYF.

The chain is built from TRBV5-1 and TRBJ2-1; 11 nucleotides agree with TRBD2. The CDR3 is 16 residues long. The V gene end was trimmed by 0 bases and the J gene end by 2 bases; junction bases not matched to a gene: 1. CDR1 and CDR2 (germline): SGHRS, YFSETQ. The CDR3 is CASSLVGLAAYNEQFF. CDR3 bases: TGCGCCAGCAGCTTGGTGGGACTAGCGGCCTACAATGAGCAGTTCTTC.

The chain carries TRBV28 and TRBJ2-3, with 8 bases that match TRBD2. The germline V gene encodes CDR1 MDHEN and CDR2 SYDVKM. Unmatched junction bases numbered 7, after V lost 7 bases and J lost 4 bases. This CDR3 spans 14 amino acids. The CDR3 DNA reads TGTGCCAGCACCAAACCGGGACTAGCAGATACGCAGTATTTT. It codes for CASTKPGLADTQYF.

This clone was observed a handful of times. CDR3 sequence reads: CASSDSPGLAGAPGELFF. The CDR3 region has the DNA TGTGCCAGCAGTGACTCGCCGGGGCTAGCGGGAGCCCCCGGGGAGCTGTTTTTT. The chain couples TRBV6-4 to TRBJ2-2, with 10 positions matching TRBD2. The germline V gene has CDR1 MRHNA and CDR2 SNTAGT. The CDR3 runs to 18 residues. Germline trimming cut 0 bases from V and 6 bases from J; bases unmatched to any gene: 10.

The V gene is TRBV29-1, the J gene TRBJ2-5, with 7 bases fitting TRBD1. CDR1 is SQVTM, CDR2 ANQGSEA, per germline. The CDR3 is 14 amino acids. V trimming: 4 bases; J trimming: 4 bases; junction bases outside the gene matches: 9. The CDR3 is CSVVQPGGRETQYF. In DNA, the CDR3 is TGCAGCGTTGTTCAACCAGGGGGAAGAGAGACCCAGTACTTC. Filled out from reference TRBV29-1 and TRBJ2-5, the complete variable domain reads SAVISQKPSRDICQRGTSLTIQCQVDSQVTMMFWYRQQPGQSLTLIATANQGSEATYESGFVIDKFPISRPNLTFSTLTVSNMSPEDSSIYLCSVVQPGGRETQYFGPGTRLLVL.

The chain is built from TRBV30 and TRBJ2-3; D not certain. The V gene lost 2 bases and the J gene lost 4 bases, with 13 bases spanning the gap. Germline V gene data show CDR1 as GTSNPN and CDR2 as SVGIG (reference sequence). The CDR3 has 14 amino acids. This CDR3 is CAWSPLPRSDTQYF. Written as DNA, the CDR3 is TGTGCCTGGAGTCCTCTACCCAGGTCAGATACGCAGTATTTT. The whole variable domain, remainder taken from reference TRBV30 and TRBJ2-3, is SQTIHQWPATLVQPVGSPLSLECTVEGTSNPNLYWYRQAAGRGLQLLFYSVGIGQISSEVPQNLSASRPQDRQFILSSKKLLLSDSGFYLCAWSPLPRSDTQYFGPGTRLTVL.